The 28 T cell receptor beta chains reported below all come from one sample, sequenced in a study of cytomegalovirus exposure and HLA in healthy donors. The PCR contained 60 Vbeta and 13 Jbeta primers. The protocol was immunoSEQ multiplex PCR, while the TCRdb copy is restricted to in-frame clones and leaves out a portion. The table has roughly 68,000 clones, 65% to 70% seen once. The sequenced material came from PBMCs. The receptor source for this set is a man aged 40-50 years in good health and CMV-seropositive.

This chain joins TRBV6-6 and TRBJ2-7; D is perhaps TRBD1 (6 bases). The CDR3 runs 15 residues. Trimming removed 2 bases from V and 4 bases from J, with 15 bases in between. Germline V lookup: CDR1 MNHNY, CDR2 SVGAGI (reference sequence). CDR3 sequence: CASSYGSGVGYEQYF. The CDR3 nucleotides are TGTGCCAGCAGTTACGGGTCAGGGGTAGGTTACGAGCAGTACTTC.

CDR3 bases: TGTGCCAGCAGCTTATGGGCTACTCCTAGCACAGATACGCAGTATTTT. It translates to CASSLWATPSTDTQYF. The rearrangement links TRBV11-2 to TRBJ2-3; unclear D gene. Germline values: CDR1 SGHAT, CDR2 FQNNGV. The CDR3 spans 16 residues. Trimming shortened V by 2 bases and J by 0 bases, and 12 bases separated the two germline ends.

The chain recombines TRBV5-8 with TRBJ2-7; 8 bases match TRBD1. The CDR3 runs to 14 residues. The ends lost 0 bases at V and 4 bases at J; junction bases unmatched: 3. Germline V gene sequence: CDR1 SGHTS, CDR2 YDEGEE. The CDR3 nucleotides read TGTGCCAGCAGCTTGGAGGGACAGGTTTACGAGCAGTACTTC. Amino acids: CASSLEGQVYEQYF.

The CDR3 protein is CASSLTAPSGGGETQYF. Written as DNA, the CDR3 is TGTGCCAGCAGTTTAACGGCGCCTAGCGGGGGCGGGGAGACCCAGTACTTC. V and J are TRBV27 and TRBJ2-5; 10 positions match TRBD2. J gave up 5 bases and V 2 bases, and 11 bases lay outside the gene matches. The germline CDR1 and CDR2 sequences are MNHEY and SMNVEV (reference sequence). This CDR3 comprises 17 residues.

The rearrangement uses TRBV5-4 and TRBJ2-7; no clear D. CDR1 and CDR2 (germline): SGHNT, YYREEE (reference sequence). The CDR3 has 15 amino acids. V lost 4 bases and J 6 bases, leaving 20 bases between the germline ends. As DNA, the CDR3 is TGTGCCAGCAGCCAGGTACCTGATAACACCGGCGAGCAGTACTTC. It codes for CASSQVPDNTGEQYF.

This clone was detected a few times. The chain carries TRBV7-9 and TRBJ2-7; the D is unclear. CDR1 and CDR2 from the germline V gene are SEHNR and FQNEAQ (reference sequence). Trimming took 4 bases from V and 5 from J, leaving 18 bases between them. This CDR3 is built from 15 residues. The CDR3 reads CASSSSRNLPHEQYF. CDR3 bases: TGTGCCAGCAGCTCCTCCAGGAATTTGCCCCACGAGCAGTACTTC.

The chain carries TRBV5-5 and TRBJ2-7, with D possibly being TRBD2 (5 bases). The CDR3 has 13 amino acids. Germline assignment: CDR1 SGHKS and CDR2 YYEKEE (reference sequence). V was cut by 4 bases and J by 0 bases, with 8 bases left in between. CDR3 sequence (DNA): TGTGCCAGCAGCAAACGGGACTCCTACGAGCAGTACTTC. Translation gives CASSKRDSYEQYF.

In its sample, this clone was seen a few times. This sample includes further DNA sequences coding for the same CDR3. V gene TRBV5-1 combines with J gene TRBJ1-6; 9 bases match TRBD1. V shed 4 bases, J shed 5 bases, and the junction held 4 bases outside the gene matches. Germline-derived CDR1 and CDR2 are SGHRS and YFSETQ. The CDR3 loop spans 15 amino acids. The CDR3 spells CASSTGTGNNSPLHF. CDR3 bases: TGCGCCAGCAGCACCGGGACAGGGAATAATTCACCCCTCCACTTT.

This chain uses TRBV28 with TRBJ1-6; perhaps TRBD1 as D (5 bases). CDR1 is MDHEN and CDR2 is SYDVKM in the germline V gene. The CDR3 sequence is 15 residues long. V gave up 8 bases and J gave up 4 bases, with 15 bases separating them. As DNA, the CDR3 is TGTGCCAGCGGACGGGGGGGGATTTATAATTCACCCCTCCACTTT. It codes for CASGRGGIYNSPLHF.

This chain connects TRBV5-4 to TRBJ2-1, with 8 bases fitting TRBD2. V trimming: 4 bases; J trimming: 3 bases; junction bases outside the gene matches: 9. Germline V CDR1 and CDR2: SGHNT, YYREEE (reference sequence). This CDR3 has 16 amino acids. Here the CDR3 DNA reads TGTGCCAGCAGCCGTAACAGCGGGGGAGGCTACAATGAGCAGTTCTTC. This gives the protein CASSRNSGGGYNEQFF.

CDR3 nucleotides: TGTGCCAGCAGTGGACAGTTAGGGACAGATACGCAGTATTTT. Its translation: CASSGQLGTDTQYF. This chain joins TRBV6-1 and TRBJ2-3, with TRBD1 as a possible D gene (5 bases). V shed 4 bases and J shed 3 bases, with 11 bases lying between them. The CDR3 loop spans 14 amino acids. Germline V gives CDR1 MNHNS, CDR2 SASEGT.

This clone came up once. This chain uses TRBV7-9 with TRBJ2-1; no clear D gene. Germline CDR1 and CDR2: SEHNR and FQNEAQ (reference sequence). V dropped 1 base and J dropped 5 bases, with 6 bases sitting between them. The CDR3 extends over 13 amino acids. CDR3 amino acids: CASSLGQHNEQFF. DNA of the CDR3: TGTGCCAGCAGCTTAGGGCAACACAATGAGCAGTTCTTC.

This clone came up a few times. The CDR3 sequence: CASSLAQLAGGPGANVLTF. DNA for the CDR3: TGTGCCAGCAGTTTGGCCCAACTAGCGGGGGGGCCTGGGGCCAACGTCCTGACTTTC. The chain carries TRBV27 and TRBJ2-6, with TRBD2 matching 13 bases. Germline CDR1 MNHEY, CDR2 SMNVEV (reference sequence). V dropped 3 bases and J dropped 2; count of bases not matched to a gene: 7. The CDR3 sequence is 19 residues long.

The chain uses TRBV19 and TRBJ2-5; 11 bases line up with TRBD1. V lost 6 bases to trimming and J lost 5 bases; unmatched junction nucleotides: 11. Germline V gives CDR1 LNHDA, CDR2 SQIVND (reference sequence). The CDR3 contains 16 residues. The CDR3, as DNA: TGTGCCAGTAGCCCTTTTGGACAGGGGGCCGGGGAGACCCAGTACTTC. This sequence encodes CASSPFGQGAGETQYF.

The genes are TRBV28 and TRBJ2-7; D perhaps matches TRBD1 (6 bases). The ends were cut back, 1 base at V and 4 bases at J, with 11 bases in the middle. This CDR3 is 14 amino acids long. In germline, CDR1 is MDHEN, CDR2 SYDVKM. As DNA, the CDR3 is TGTGCCAGCAGTTTATACAGGGTGGGTTACGAGCAGTACTTC. Translating gives CASSLYRVGYEQYF.

This chain's CDR3 is CASSHAGALGGYTF. The CDR3 nucleotides read TGCGCCAGCAGCCATGCAGGGGCATTGGGTGGCTACACCTTC. This sequence joins TRBV4-1 and TRBJ1-2, with D tentatively TRBD1 (6 bases). The length of the CDR3 is 14 residues. The germline V gene has CDR1 MGHRA and CDR2 YSYEKL. V was pared by 3 bases and J by 7 bases, with 15 bases between.

This clone appeared a single time. The V call is TRBV5-8, the J call TRBJ2-3, with 13 bases fitting TRBD2. This CDR3 is 17 amino acids long. The germline gives CDR1 SGHTS, CDR2 YDEGEE. V gave up 0 bases and J gave up 5 bases; unmatched junction bases: 6. As DNA, the CDR3 is TGTGCCAGCAGCTTGGCCGCGACTAGCGGGGGGAAAGATACGCAGTATTTT. It translates to CASSLAATSGGKDTQYF. The whole variable domain, filled in from reference TRBV5-8 and TRBJ2-3, reads EAGVTQSPTHLIKTRGQQATLRCSPISGHTSVYWYQQALGLGLQFLLWYDEGEERNRGNFPPRFSGRQFPNYSSELNVNALELEDSALYLCASSLAATSGGKDTQYFGPGTRLTVL.

This clone was seen repeatedly, ten times or more. V is TRBV6-5 and J is TRBJ1-1, with a tentative D call TRBD1 (5 bases). Trimming stripped 6 bases from V and 1 base from J, with 9 bases between. From germline, CDR1 is MNHEY and CDR2 SVGAGI. The CDR3 is made up of 13 amino acids. The CDR3, as DNA: TGTGCCAGCAGCCCGACAGAGAACACTGAAGCTTTCTTT. Protein: CASSPTENTEAFF.

The chain combines TRBV7-2 with TRBJ2-3; D might be TRBD1 (6 bases). Trimming took off 4 bases at V and 0 bases at J, with 11 bases between the two ends. The CDR3 totals 15 residues. The germline CDR1 and CDR2 sequences are SGHTA and FQGNSA. The CDR3 sequence: CASSSRGSSTDTQYF. The CDR3 DNA is TGTGCCAGCAGCTCTAGGGGGTCGAGCACAGATACGCAGTATTTT.

This clone was picked up a small number of times. The rearrangement uses TRBV7-6 and TRBJ1-1; maybe TRBD1 (5 bases). The CDR3 contains 14 residues. Germline CDR1 and CDR2: SGHVS and FNYEAQ. Between the trimmed V and J ends, which lost 5 bases and 1 base, there was a span of 11 bases. The CDR3: CASSPWGGNTEAFF. CDR3 nucleotide sequence: TGTGCCAGCAGCCCCTGGGGGGGGAACACTGAAGCTTTCTTT.

This chain joins TRBV4-2 and TRBJ2-3; perhaps TRBD2 as D (5 bases). V was pared by 0 bases and J by 1 base, with 11 bases between. CDR3 length equals 16 residues. Germline V gene lookup returns CDR1 LGHNA and CDR2 YNFKEQ. The CDR3 region is CASSQDLTGGTDTQYF. In nucleotides, the CDR3 is TGTGCCAGCAGCCAAGATCTAACCGGGGGCACAGATACGCAGTATTTT.

The chain uses TRBV18 and TRBJ2-5; D is unresolved. The CDR3 is 13 amino acids. V was trimmed by 1 base and J by 5 bases, leaving 8 bases between them. Germline V gives CDR1 KGHSH, CDR2 LQKENI. CDR3 amino acids: CASSPRHGETQYF. The CDR3, as DNA: TGTGCCAGCTCACCACGGCACGGGGAGACCCAGTACTTC.

V is TRBV7-9 and J is TRBJ1-5; perhaps TRBD1 as D (5 bases). Trimming removed 5 bases at V and 9 bases at J, with 11 bases between. This CDR3 has 12 residues. From germline, CDR1 is SEHNR and CDR2 FQNEAQ (reference sequence). The CDR3 coding sequence is TGTGCCAGCAGCCTCGCCGGGGGGCCCCAGCATTTT. Its translation is CASSLAGGPQHF.

This clone was counted once. Here the CDR3 DNA reads TGTGCCAGCAGTCAAGGGAGGTGGACTGAAGCTTTCTTT. Protein sequence: CASSQGRWTEAFF. J is TRBJ1-1 and V is TRBV6-6; D not certain. The CDR3 runs 13 residues. The V end lost 5 bases, the J end lost 5 bases, and 12 bases lay between the germline ends. The germline V gene has CDR1 MNHNY and CDR2 SVGAGI (reference sequence).

The rearrangement joins TRBV27 to TRBJ2-7, with 7 bases matching TRBD1. Germline assignment: CDR1 MNHEY and CDR2 SMNVEV (reference sequence). Losses at the gene ends were 6 bases for V and 7 bases for J; bases not matched to a gene: 12. The CDR3 totals 14 residues. The CDR3 DNA follows: TGTGCCAGCAGCCAACTCACCGGGACAGCTGAGCAGTACTTC. It translates to CASSQLTGTAEQYF.

The chain is built from TRBV12-5 and TRBJ2-1; TRBD1 might be the D (6 bases). CDR3 length: 15 residues. CDR1 and CDR2 from the germline V gene are LGHNT and FRNRAP. Trimming stripped 7 bases from V and 0 bases from J, with 13 bases between. DNA for the CDR3: TGTGCTAGTGCTAGGGGGTTTTCCTCCTACAATGAGCAGTTCTTC. It specifies CASARGFSSYNEQFF.

This sequence joins TRBV6-1 and TRBJ2-7; possible D gene TRBD2, 6 bases. The CDR3 is 13 amino acids. V lost 2 bases and J lost 9, with 14 bases in between. Per germline, CDR1 MNHNS and CDR2 SASEGT. This chain's CDR3 is CASSERGGDGQYF. CDR3 sequence (DNA): TGTGCCAGCAGTGAACGAGGAGGGGACGGGCAGTACTTC.

This clone was found a few times. The rearrangement joins TRBV6-6 to TRBJ2-3, with TRBD1 as a possible D gene (6 bases). This CDR3 is built from 14 residues. Germline loops: CDR1 MNHNY, CDR2 SVGAGI (reference sequence). The V end was cut by 8 bases, the J end by 2 bases, with 14 bases between. CDR3 amino acids: CASLGDIYTDTQYF. The CDR3 region has the DNA TGTGCCAGCCTGGGGGACATCTACACAGATACGCAGTATTTT.